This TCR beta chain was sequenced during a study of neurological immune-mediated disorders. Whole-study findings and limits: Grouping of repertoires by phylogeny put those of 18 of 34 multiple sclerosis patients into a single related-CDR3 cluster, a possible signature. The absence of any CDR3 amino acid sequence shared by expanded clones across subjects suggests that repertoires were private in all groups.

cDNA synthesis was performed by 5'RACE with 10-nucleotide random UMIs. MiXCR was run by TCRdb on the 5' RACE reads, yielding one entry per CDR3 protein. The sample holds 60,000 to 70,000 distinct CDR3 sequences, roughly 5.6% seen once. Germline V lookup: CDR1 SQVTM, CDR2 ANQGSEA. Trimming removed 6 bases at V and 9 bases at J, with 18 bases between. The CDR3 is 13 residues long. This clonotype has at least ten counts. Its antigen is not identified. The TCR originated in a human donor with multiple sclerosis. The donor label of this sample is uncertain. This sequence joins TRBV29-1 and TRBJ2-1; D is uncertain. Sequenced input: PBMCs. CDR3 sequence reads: CSVQLALWFEQFF. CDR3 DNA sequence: TGCAGCGTACAGTTAGCCCTGTGGTTTGAGCAGTTCTTC.